What follows are 14 T cell receptor beta chains derived from one specimen sequenced in a study of regulatory T cells in long-lasting Graves disease. The TCR beta library used iRepertoire HTBI primers with Arm-PCR amplification of CDR3. Each CDR3 protein is one row after TCRdb ran MiXCR on the multiplex PCR reads. The sample contains roughly 530,000 distinct CDR3 sequences, about 16% of which appear only once. Stated time point: newly diagnosed GD, antithyroid drugs for less than 3 months. The TCR library used RNA extracted from PBMCs. This same sample was also part of a study on T cells in Graves' hyperthyroidism and ophthalmopathy.

The material was peripheral blood mononuclear cells (PBMCs), obtained at new diagnosis, from a patient treated with antithyroid drugs. The receptors were sampled from a woman aged 35-65 years with Graves disease.

The chain carries TRBV18 and TRBJ1-3; D is perhaps TRBD1 (6 bases). V lost 4 bases and J lost 0, with 13 bases in between. Germline V gene lookup returns CDR1 KGHSH and CDR2 LQKENI. The length of the CDR3 is 16 residues. The CDR3: CASSRGGVPSGNTIYF. DNA for the CDR3: TGTGCCAGCTCACGAGGGGGGGTCCCCTCTGGAAACACCATATATTTT.

This clonotype was seen many times. V is TRBV11-3 and J is TRBJ1-5; no definite D call. Germline values: CDR1 SGHNT, CDR2 YENEEA. This CDR3 spans 13 amino acids. V lost 3 bases and J 5 bases, leaving 8 bases between the germline ends. For the CDR3, the DNA is TGTGCCAGCAGCTTGTTTAGGGATCAGCCCCAGCATTTT. Amino acids: CASSLFRDQPQHF. The full variable domain, completed using reference TRBV11-3 and TRBJ1-5, is EAGVVQSPRYKIIEKKQPVAFWCNPISGHNTLYWYLQNLGQGPELLIRYENEEAVDDSQLPKDRFSAERLKGVDSTLKIQPAELGDSAVYLCASSLFRDQPQHFGDGTRLSIL.

A few counts support this clonotype. This chain connects TRBV2 to TRBJ1-5; TRBD1 matches at 8 bases. This CDR3 has 14 residues. Germline lookup yields CDR1 SNHLY and CDR2 FYNNEI. V shed 5 bases and J 6 bases; nucleotides not matched to a gene: 6. As DNA, the CDR3 is TGTGCCAGCAGTAAAACAGGGGGGGGTCAGCCCCAGCATTTT. Its protein product is CASSKTGGGQPQHF.

Only a few counts were recorded for this clonotype. The chain joins TRBV9 to TRBJ1-2; D remains unclear. Germline values: CDR1 SGDLS, CDR2 YYNGEE. The CDR3 consists of 12 residues. Trimming left V 0 bases short and J 3 bases short, with 3 bases between. CDR3: CASSVDHYGYTF. In DNA form, the CDR3 reads TGTGCCAGCAGCGTAGACCACTATGGCTACACCTTC.

With regard to this clonotype: A much larger clone is a single base away; this may be a read error. The rearrangement uses TRBV4-1 and TRBJ2-7, with TRBD2 matching over 7 bases. This CDR3 contains 15 residues. The germline V gene has CDR1 MGHRA and CDR2 YSYEKL. The junction had 9 bases not matched to a gene; V was cut back by 4 bases and J by 3 bases. DNA of the CDR3: TGCGCCAGCAGCCTGGGGAGGGGACTCCGCTACGAGCAGTACTTC. Protein product: CASSLGRGLRYEQYF.

A few counts support this clonotype. The V and J genes are TRBV7-8 and TRBJ1-5; D uncertain. The CDR3 totals 13 residues. The germline V gene encodes CDR1 SGHVS and CDR2 FQNEAQ. With 7 bases removed from V and 2 bases from J, the gap between germline ends came to 9 bases. The CDR3 DNA follows: TGTGCCAGCACGGCAGATCGCAATCAGCCCCAGCATTTT. It encodes CASTADRNQPQHF.

This clonotype was recorded at least ten times. This rearrangement joins TRBV5-1 to TRBJ1-1, with TRBD1 as a possible D gene (5 bases). Germline CDR1 reads SGHRS; CDR2 reads YFSETQ. V lost 0 bases and J lost 2, with 8 bases in between. This CDR3 comprises 14 residues. CDR3 nucleotide sequence: TGCGCCAGCAGCTTGGGACAGACAAACACTGAAGCTTTCTTT. Translating it yields CASSLGQTNTEAFF.

In its sample, this clonotype was seen many times. This chain joins TRBV3-1 and TRBJ1-1; no reliable D call. The CDR3 has 12 residues. CDR1 and CDR2 (germline): LGHDT, YNNKEL (reference sequence). Trimming left V 1 base short and J 11 bases short, with 11 bases between. CDR3 sequence: CASSQANWEAFF. CDR3 DNA sequence: TGTGCCAGCAGCCAAGCTAATTGGGAGGCTTTCTTT. Combining the CDR3 with reference TRBV3-1 and TRBJ1-1 gives the whole variable domain DTAVSQTPKYLVTQMGNDKSIKCEQNLGHDTMYWYKQDSKKFLKIMFSYNNKELIINETVPNRFSPKSPDKAHLNLHINSLELGDSAVYFCASSQANWEAFFGQGTRLTVV.

This clonotype was recorded at least ten times. The chain couples TRBV2 to TRBJ2-7; 7 positions agree with TRBD2. The V and J ends lost 6 bases and 0 bases, in that order; junction bases with no gene match: 5. The germline V gene encodes CDR1 SNHLY and CDR2 FYNNEI. There are 14 residues in the CDR3. The CDR3 loop reads CASRLATSSYEQYF. The CDR3 DNA follows: TGTGCCAGCAGACTAGCGACGAGCTCCTACGAGCAGTACTTC.

This clonotype was observed a few times. A much larger clone differs by one base, so this may be a read error. The V call is TRBV27, the J call TRBJ1-1; no clear D gene. V lost 1 base and J 2 bases, leaving 8 bases between the germline ends. The CDR3 spans 14 residues. Germline lookup yields CDR1 MNHEY and CDR2 SMNVEV (reference sequence). Written as DNA, the CDR3 is TGTGCCAGCAGTTTATTTCCGGGAAACACTGAAGCTTTCTTT. It encodes CASSLFPGNTEAFF.

A few counts support this clonotype. The chain recombines TRBV7-3 with TRBJ2-2, with D unresolved. The germline CDR1 and CDR2 sequences are SGHTA and FQGTGA. The CDR3 contains 16 residues. Trimming pared 5 bases from V and 5 bases from J, leaving 18 bases between. As DNA, the CDR3 is TGTGCCAGCAGCCCTTGGTCCGGGTATTCAACCGGGGAGCTGTTTTTT. It encodes CASSPWSGYSTGELFF.

The chain recombines TRBV7-9 with TRBJ1-1, with D tentatively TRBD1 (5 bases). The CDR3 is made up of 12 amino acids. Trimming left V 9 bases short and J 7 bases short, with 15 bases between. Germline V CDR1 and CDR2: SEHNR, FQNEAQ (reference sequence). CDR3 sequence: CASGQGWNEAFF. CDR3 in DNA: TGTGCCAGTGGCCAGGGATGGAATGAAGCTTTCTTT.

The rearrangement uses TRBV19 and TRBJ2-1; unclear D gene. Between the trimmed V and J ends, which lost 5 bases and 6 bases, there was a span of 11 bases. Looked up from germline, CDR1 is LNHDA and CDR2 is SQIVND (reference sequence). This CDR3 contains 13 residues. Here the CDR3 DNA reads TGTGCCAGTAGTGGCCGGGCGATCAATGAGCAGTTCTTC. Its protein product is CASSGRAINEQFF. The full variable domain, with the rest looked up from reference TRBV19 and TRBJ2-1, is DGGITQSPKYLFRKEGQNVTLSCEQNLNHDAMYWYRQDPGQGLRLIYYSQIVNDFQKGDIAEGYSVSREKKESFPLTVTSAQKNPTAFYLCASSGRAINEQFFGPGTRLTVL.

This clonotype was counted ten times or more. This chain joins TRBV3-1 and TRBJ2-3; D may be TRBD1 or TRBD2 (6 bases each). In germline, CDR1 is LGHDT, CDR2 YNNKEL (reference sequence). The germline V and J ends were trimmed by 4 bases and 6 bases, with 17 bases remaining between them. The CDR3 loop spans 15 amino acids. The CDR3 here is CASSPMGAGGDTQYF. CDR3 coding DNA: TGTGCCAGCAGCCCCATGGGGGCCGGAGGGGATACGCAGTATTTT.